The TCR beta chain under discussion was sequenced for a study of post-analysis software for immune sequencing data. Study context: Several disease courses (relapsing-remitting, secondary progressive and progressive-relapsing) of multiple sclerosis were included. Regarding the study as a whole: Significantly lower normalized Chao1 diversity was seen in multiple sclerosis patients than in controls. With TRBV5-6, TRBV5-1 and TRBV20-1 included, about five TRBV segments were more frequent in patients than in controls. Co-batched samples clustered tightly together by F measure.

TCR beta cDNA libraries included unique molecular identifiers. TCRdb analysed the PCR reads with MiXCR anew, one entry per CDR3 protein. The profile shows about half a million distinct CDR3 sequences, around a third of them singletons. Remarks on this clonotype: Its antigen is undetermined.

Germline trimming cut 2 bases from V and 5 bases from J; bases unmatched to any gene: 2. CDR3 length equals 13 residues. CDR1 is SEHNR and CDR2 is FQNEAQ in the germline V gene (reference sequence). Input material: blood. The chain combines TRBV7-9 with TRBJ1-2; 7 nucleotides align to TRBD1. The sequence came from a girl under 18 with multiple sclerosis. The CDR3 coding sequence is TGTGCCAGCAGCTTATGGGGACAGTATGGCTACACCTTC. Translating it yields CASSLWGQYGYTF.